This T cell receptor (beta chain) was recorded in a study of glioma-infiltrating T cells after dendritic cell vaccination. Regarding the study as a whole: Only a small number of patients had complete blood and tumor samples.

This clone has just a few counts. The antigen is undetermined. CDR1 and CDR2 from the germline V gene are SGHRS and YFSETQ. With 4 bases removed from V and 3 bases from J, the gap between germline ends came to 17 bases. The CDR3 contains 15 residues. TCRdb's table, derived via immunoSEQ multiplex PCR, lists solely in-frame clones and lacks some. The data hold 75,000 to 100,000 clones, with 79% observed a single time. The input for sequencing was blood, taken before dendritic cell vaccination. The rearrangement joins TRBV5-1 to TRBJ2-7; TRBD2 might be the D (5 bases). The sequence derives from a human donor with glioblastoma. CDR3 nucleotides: TGCGCCAGCAGCGGAGGTCGGCTAGATGACTACGAGCAGTACTTC. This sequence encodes CASSGGRLDDYEQYF.